The 11 T cell receptor beta chains below all came from one sample that was sequenced in a study of preoperative IRX-2 immunotherapy in early breast cancer. The sample's treatment: preoperative locoregional IRX-2 cytokine immunotherapy. The assay was immunoSEQ multiplex PCR, and TCRdb's table has in-frame clones only and misses some. In the table there are more than 35,000 clones, 77% of which are singletons. The specimen was tumor tissue, collected after IRX-2 immunotherapy. These receptors were collected from a human donor with breast cancer.

The chain is built from TRBV5-1 and TRBJ2-5; D tentatively fits TRBD1 or TRBD2 (5 bases each). The V end lost 4 bases, the J end lost 1 base, and 14 bases lay between the germline ends. CDR1 and CDR2 (germline): SGHRS, YFSETQ. This CDR3 contains 15 residues. The CDR3 sequence is CASSLRWGPQETQYF. CDR3 coding DNA: TGCGCCAGCAGCCTGCGGTGGGGACCCCAAGAGACCCAGTACTTC.

The chain is built from TRBV18 and TRBJ1-1, with 8 bases aligning to TRBD1. The CDR3 extends over 14 amino acids. V lost 6 bases to trimming and J lost 3 bases; unmatched junction nucleotides: 6. Germline-derived CDR1 and CDR2 are KGHSH and LQKENI. This CDR3 reads CASSPDREDTEAFF. CDR3 sequence (DNA): TGTGCCAGCTCCCCGGACAGGGAGGACACTGAAGCTTTCTTT.

The V and J genes are TRBV4-1 and TRBJ2-1; unclear D gene. V was trimmed by 4 bases and J by 5 bases, leaving 9 bases between them. Germline CDR1 is MGHRA and CDR2 is YSYEKL. CDR3 length: 13 residues. Here the CDR3 DNA reads TGCGCCAGCAGCCCAGACCCCGACAATGAGCAGTTCTTC. It specifies CASSPDPDNEQFF.

The chain couples TRBV19 to TRBJ2-6; the match to TRBD1 covers 10 bases. Losses at the gene ends were 3 bases for V and 4 bases for J; bases not matched to a gene: 18. This CDR3 has 21 residues. Germline assignment: CDR1 LNHDA and CDR2 SQIVND (reference sequence). CDR3 DNA sequence: TGTGCCAGTAGTATGGGGCCCTTATCTGGGACAGGGGCTGCCGGGGCCAACGTCCTGACTTTC. Translating gives CASSMGPLSGTGAAGANVLTF.

DNA of the CDR3: TGTGCCAGCCTATACCAGAACACCGGGGAGCTGTTTTTT. The encoded protein is CASLYQNTGELFF. The chain combines TRBV28 with TRBJ2-2; D ambiguous. V lost 8 bases to trimming and J lost 1 base, with 8 bases between them. The CDR3 sequence is 13 residues long. Germline V CDR1 and CDR2: MDHEN, SYDVKM.

The chain combines TRBV11-3 with TRBJ2-1; D is unresolved. The CDR3 extends over 14 amino acids. Trimming took off 5 bases at V and 7 bases at J, with 15 bases between the two ends. CDR1 is SGHNT, CDR2 YENEEA, per germline. CDR3 nucleotides: TGTGCCAGCAGCCCGTCCATCGGAGTTAATGAGCAGTTCTTC. Translating it yields CASSPSIGVNEQFF.

The chain couples TRBV7-4 to TRBJ2-1; D not resolved. The germline V and J ends were trimmed by 1 base and 10 bases, with 11 bases remaining between them. Germline V gene lookup returns CDR1 SGHVT and CDR2 SQSDAQ. The CDR3 has 13 amino acids. CDR3 bases: TGTGCCAGCAGCTTAGAGGTGGTAGGGGAGCAGTTCTTC. Translated, it gives CASSLEVVGEQFF.

This chain links TRBV19 with TRBJ1-1, with 7 nucleotides matching TRBD1. CDR1 is LNHDA, CDR2 SQIVND, per germline (reference sequence). The J segment lost 4 bases and the V segment lost 9 bases, leaving 8 bases of the junction unmatched. This CDR3 comprises 13 residues. The CDR3 sequence is CASHPRTGTEAFF. CDR3 DNA sequence: TGTGCCAGCCATCCCAGGACAGGCACTGAAGCTTTCTTT.

The gene calls are TRBV18 and TRBJ1-3; tentatively, D is TRBD1 (5 bases). Germline CDR1 reads KGHSH; CDR2 reads LQKENI. The V gene lost 3 bases and the J gene lost 0 bases, with 15 bases spanning the gap. The CDR3 has 17 residues. The CDR3 sequence: CASSPGLRVLSGNTIYF. The CDR3 region has the DNA TGTGCCAGCTCACCTGGACTCAGGGTTCTCTCTGGAAACACCATATATTTT.

V and J are TRBV7-4 and TRBJ2-3, with 10 bases lining up with TRBD2. The CDR3 is 16 amino acids. Germline V gene sequence: CDR1 SGHVT, CDR2 SQSDAQ. V lost 3 bases and J lost 5; bases outside the gene matches: 8. CDR3 protein: CASSFLDSGRLDTQYF. The DNA for the CDR3 is TGTGCCAGCAGCTTTCTGGATAGCGGGAGGTTAGATACGCAGTATTTT. The variable domain in full, with the rest retrieved from reference TRBV7-4 and TRBJ2-3, is GAGVSQSPRYKVAKRGRDVALRCDSISGHVTLYWYRQTLGQGSEVLTYSQSDAQRDKSGRPSGRFSAERPERSVSTLKIQRTEQGDSAVYLCASSFLDSGRLDTQYFGPGTRLTVL.

CDR3 coding DNA: TGTGCCAGCACCCGGGACAGGCCCTCGTGGGAAGCTTTCTTT. This codes for CASTRDRPSWEAFF. This rearrangement joins TRBV28 to TRBJ1-1, with 8 bases lining up with TRBD1. The CDR3 length is 14 residues. Germline-derived CDR1 and CDR2 are MDHEN and SYDVKM. Trimming removed 7 bases from V and 8 bases from J; junction bases left unmatched: 12.